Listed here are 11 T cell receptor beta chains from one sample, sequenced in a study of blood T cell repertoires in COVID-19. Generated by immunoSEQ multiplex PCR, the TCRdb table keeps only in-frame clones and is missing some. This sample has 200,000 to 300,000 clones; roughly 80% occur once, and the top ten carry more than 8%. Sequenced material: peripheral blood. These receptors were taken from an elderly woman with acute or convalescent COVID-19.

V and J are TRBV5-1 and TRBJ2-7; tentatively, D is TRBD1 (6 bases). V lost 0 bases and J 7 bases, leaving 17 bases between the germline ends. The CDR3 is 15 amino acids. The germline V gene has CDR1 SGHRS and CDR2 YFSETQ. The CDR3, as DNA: TGCGCCAGCAGCTTGGAGCAGGGGCCGCGGAGGGAGCAGTACTTC. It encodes CASSLEQGPRREQYF.

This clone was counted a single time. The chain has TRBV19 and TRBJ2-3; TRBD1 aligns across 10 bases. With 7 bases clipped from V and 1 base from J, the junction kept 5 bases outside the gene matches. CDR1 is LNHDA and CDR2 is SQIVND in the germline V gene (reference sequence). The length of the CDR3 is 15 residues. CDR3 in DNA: TGTGCCAGTACCGCCGGGACAGGGGGCACAGATACGCAGTATTTT. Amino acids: CASTAGTGGTDTQYF.

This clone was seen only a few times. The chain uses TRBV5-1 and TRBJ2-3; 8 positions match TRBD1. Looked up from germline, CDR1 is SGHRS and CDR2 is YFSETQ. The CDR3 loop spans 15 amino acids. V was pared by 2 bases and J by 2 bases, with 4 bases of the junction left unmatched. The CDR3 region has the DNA TGCGCCAGCAGCTTACAGGGGGATACCACAGATACGCAGTATTTT. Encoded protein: CASSLQGDTTDTQYF.

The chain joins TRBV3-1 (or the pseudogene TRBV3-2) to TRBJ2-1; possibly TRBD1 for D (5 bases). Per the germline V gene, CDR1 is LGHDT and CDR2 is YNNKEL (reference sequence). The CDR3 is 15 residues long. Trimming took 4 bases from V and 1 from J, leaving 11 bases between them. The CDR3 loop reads CASSRGSPSYNEQFF. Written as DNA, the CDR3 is TGTGCCAGCAGCCGGGGCTCCCCTTCCTACAATGAGCAGTTCTTC.

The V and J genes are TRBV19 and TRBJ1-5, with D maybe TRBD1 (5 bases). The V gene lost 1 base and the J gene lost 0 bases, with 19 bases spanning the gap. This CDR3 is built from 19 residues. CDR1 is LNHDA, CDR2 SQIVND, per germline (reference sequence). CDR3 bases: TGTGCCAGTAGTATAGTGAGGACCCCGGGACTCAATAGCAATCAGCCCCAGCATTTT. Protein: CASSIVRTPGLNSNQPQHF. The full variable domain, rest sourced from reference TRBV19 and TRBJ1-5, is DGGITQSPKYLFRKEGQNVTLSCEQNLNHDAMYWYRQDPGQGLRLIYYSQIVNDFQKGDIAEGYSVSREKKESFPLTVTSAQKNPTAFYLCASSIVRTPGLNSNQPQHFGDGTRLSIL.

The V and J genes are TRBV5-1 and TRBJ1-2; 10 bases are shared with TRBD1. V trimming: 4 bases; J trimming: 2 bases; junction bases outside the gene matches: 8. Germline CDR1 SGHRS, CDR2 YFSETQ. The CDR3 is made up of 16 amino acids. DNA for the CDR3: TGCGCCAGCAGCCTGCTTCCGGGACAGGGGAACTATGGCTACACCTTC. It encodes CASSLLPGQGNYGYTF.

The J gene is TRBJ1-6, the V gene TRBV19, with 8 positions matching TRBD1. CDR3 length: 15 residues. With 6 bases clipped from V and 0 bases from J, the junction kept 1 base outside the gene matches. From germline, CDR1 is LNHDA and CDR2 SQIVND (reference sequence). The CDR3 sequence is CASRTGDSYNSPLHF. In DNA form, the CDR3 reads TGTGCCAGTAGGACAGGGGACTCCTATAATTCACCCCTCCACTTT.

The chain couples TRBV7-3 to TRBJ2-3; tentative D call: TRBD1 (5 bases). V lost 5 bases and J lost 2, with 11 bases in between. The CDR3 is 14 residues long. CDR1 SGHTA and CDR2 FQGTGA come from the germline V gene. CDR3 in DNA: TGTGCCAGCAGCAAAAGTGGGGCCACAGATACGCAGTATTTT. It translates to CASSKSGATDTQYF. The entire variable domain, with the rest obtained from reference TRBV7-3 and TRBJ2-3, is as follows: GAGVSQTPSNKVTEKGKYVELRCDPISGHTALYWYRQSLGQGPEFLIYFQGTGAADDSGLPNDRFFAVRPEGSVSTLKIQRTERGDSAVYLCASSKSGATDTQYFGPGTRLTVL.

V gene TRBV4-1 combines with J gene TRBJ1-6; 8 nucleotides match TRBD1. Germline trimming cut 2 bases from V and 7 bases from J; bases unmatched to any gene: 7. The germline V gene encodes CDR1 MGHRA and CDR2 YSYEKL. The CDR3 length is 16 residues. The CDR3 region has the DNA TGCGCCAGCAGCCAACCCCGGGACAGGCTGAATTCACCCCTCCACTTT. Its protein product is CASSQPRDRLNSPLHF.

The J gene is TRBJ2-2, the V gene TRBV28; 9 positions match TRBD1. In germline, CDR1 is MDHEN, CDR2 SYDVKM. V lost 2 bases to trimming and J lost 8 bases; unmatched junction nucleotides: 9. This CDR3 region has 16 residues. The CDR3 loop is CASSLGQGTFIGELFF. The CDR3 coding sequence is TGTGCCAGCAGTTTAGGACAGGGGACGTTTATAGGGGAGCTGTTTTTT. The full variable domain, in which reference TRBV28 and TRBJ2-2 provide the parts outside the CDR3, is DVKVTQSSRYLVKRTGEKVFLECVQDMDHENMFWYRQDPGLGLRLIYFSYDVKMKEKGDIPEGYSVSREKKERFSLILESASTNQTSMYLCASSLGQGTFIGELFFGEGSRLTVL.

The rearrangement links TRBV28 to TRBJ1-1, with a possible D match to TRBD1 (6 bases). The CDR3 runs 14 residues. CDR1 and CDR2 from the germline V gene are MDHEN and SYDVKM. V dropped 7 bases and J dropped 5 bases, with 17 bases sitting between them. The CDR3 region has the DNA TGTGCCAGCATAGGGGGGGGCGCGGGGACTGAAGCTTTCTTT. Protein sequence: CASIGGGAGTEAFF.